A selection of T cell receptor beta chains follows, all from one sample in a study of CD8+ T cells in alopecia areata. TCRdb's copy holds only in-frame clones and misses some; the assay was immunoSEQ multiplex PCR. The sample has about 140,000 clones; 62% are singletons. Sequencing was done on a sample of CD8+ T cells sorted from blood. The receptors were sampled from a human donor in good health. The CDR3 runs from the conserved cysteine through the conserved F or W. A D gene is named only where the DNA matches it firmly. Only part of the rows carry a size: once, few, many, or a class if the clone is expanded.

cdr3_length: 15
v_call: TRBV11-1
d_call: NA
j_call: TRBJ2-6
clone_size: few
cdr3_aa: CASSGYGGWANVLTF
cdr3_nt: TGTGCCAGCAGCGGATACGGTGGTTGGGCCAACGTCCTGACTTTC

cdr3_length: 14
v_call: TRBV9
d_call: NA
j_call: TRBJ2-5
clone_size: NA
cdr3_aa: CASSVSPGGETQYF
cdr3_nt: TGTGCCAGCAGCGTATCTCCCGGGGGCGAGACCCAGTACTTC

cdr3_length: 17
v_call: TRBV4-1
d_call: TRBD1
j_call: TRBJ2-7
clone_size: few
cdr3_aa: CASSQDTGAAGIYEQYF
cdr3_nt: TGCGCCAGCAGCCAAGATACAGGGGCCGCCGGGATCTACGAGCAGTACTTC

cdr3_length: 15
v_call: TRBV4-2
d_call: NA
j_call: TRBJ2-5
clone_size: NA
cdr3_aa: CASSPPGNDKGTQYF
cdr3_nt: TGTGCCAGCAGCCCCCCGGGAAACGATAAGGGGACCCAGTACTTC

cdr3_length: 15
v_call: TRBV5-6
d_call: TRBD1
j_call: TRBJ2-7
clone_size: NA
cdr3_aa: CASRTLRGNSYEQYF
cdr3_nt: TGTGCCAGCAGGACTCTCAGGGGGAACTCCTACGAGCAGTACTTC

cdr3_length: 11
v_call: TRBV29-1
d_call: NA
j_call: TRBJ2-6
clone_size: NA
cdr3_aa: CSVAGANVLTF
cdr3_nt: TGCAGCGTTGCTGGGGCCAACGTCCTGACTTTC

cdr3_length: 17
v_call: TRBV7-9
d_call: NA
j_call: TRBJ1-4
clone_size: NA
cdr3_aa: CASSTWAWAMANEKLFF
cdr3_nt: TGTGCCAGCAGCACCTGGGCATGGGCGATGGCTAATGAAAAACTGTTTTTT

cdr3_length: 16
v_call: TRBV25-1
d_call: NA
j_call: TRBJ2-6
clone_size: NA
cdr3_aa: CASSEFGGPGANVLTF
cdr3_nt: TGTGCCAGCAGTGAATTCGGGGGCCCTGGGGCCAACGTCCTGACTTTC

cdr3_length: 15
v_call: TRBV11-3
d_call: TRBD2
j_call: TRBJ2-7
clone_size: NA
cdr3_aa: CASSPGLAGGWEQYF
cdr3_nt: TGTGCCAGCAGCCCGGGACTAGCGGGAGGATGGGAGCAGTACTTC

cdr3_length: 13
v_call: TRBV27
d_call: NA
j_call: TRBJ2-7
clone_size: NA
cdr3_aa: CASSLLASYEQYF
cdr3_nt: TGTGCCAGCAGTTTACTAGCGAGTTACGAGCAGTACTTC

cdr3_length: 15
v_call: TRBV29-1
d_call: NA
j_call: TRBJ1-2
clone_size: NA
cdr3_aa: CSVDQSESPNYGYTF
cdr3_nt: TGCAGCGTTGATCAATCCGAGTCCCCTAACTATGGCTACACCTTC

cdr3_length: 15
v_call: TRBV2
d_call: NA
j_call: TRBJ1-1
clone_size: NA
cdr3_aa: CASSETGTLNTEAFF
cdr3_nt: TGTGCCAGCAGTGAAACCGGGACACTTAACACTGAAGCTTTCTTT

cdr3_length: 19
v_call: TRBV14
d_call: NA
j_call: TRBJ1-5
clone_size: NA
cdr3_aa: CASSQDRDGILLGNQPQHF
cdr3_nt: TGTGCCAGCAGCCAAGACCGGGACGGAATATTATTGGGCAATCAGCCCCAGCATTTT

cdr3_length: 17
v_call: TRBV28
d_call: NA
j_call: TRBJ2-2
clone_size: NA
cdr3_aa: CASSPPRVTATTGELFF
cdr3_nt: TGTGCCAGCAGTCCCCCTAGAGTTACAGCTACCACCGGGGAGCTGTTTTTT

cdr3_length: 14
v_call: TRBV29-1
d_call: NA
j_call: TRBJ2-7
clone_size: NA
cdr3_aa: CSARRDYPPHEQYF
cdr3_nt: TGCAGCGCTAGAAGGGATTACCCGCCCCACGAGCAGTACTTC

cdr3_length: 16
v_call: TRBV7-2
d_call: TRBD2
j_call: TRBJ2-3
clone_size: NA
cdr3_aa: CASSLARGRGTDTQYF
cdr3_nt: TGTGCCAGCAGCTTAGCGCGCGGGAGGGGCACAGATACGCAGTATTTT

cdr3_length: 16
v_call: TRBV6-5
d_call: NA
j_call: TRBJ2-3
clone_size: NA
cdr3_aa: CASSYQAGRSTDTQYF
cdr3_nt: TGTGCCAGCAGTTACCAGGCGGGGAGGAGCACAGATACGCAGTATTTT

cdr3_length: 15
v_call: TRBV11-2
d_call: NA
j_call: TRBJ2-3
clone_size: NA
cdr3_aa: CASSLVVGGPDTQYF
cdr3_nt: TGTGCCAGCAGCTTAGTGGTAGGCGGGCCAGATACGCAGTATTTT

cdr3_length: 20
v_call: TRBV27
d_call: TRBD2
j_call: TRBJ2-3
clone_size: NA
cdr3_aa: CASRSEDATSVKFSTDTQYF
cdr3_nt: TGTGCCAGCAGGTCTGAGGACGCGACTAGCGTAAAGTTTAGCACAGATACGCAGTATTTT

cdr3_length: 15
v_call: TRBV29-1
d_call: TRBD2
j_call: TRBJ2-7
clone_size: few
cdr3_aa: CSVFSGVAGSYEQYF
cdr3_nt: TGCAGCGTTTTTTCGGGGGTAGCGGGCTCCTACGAGCAGTACTTC

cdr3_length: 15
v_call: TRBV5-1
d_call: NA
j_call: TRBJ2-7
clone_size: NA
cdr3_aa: CASRVLGKGIYEQYF
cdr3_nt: TGCGCCAGCCGAGTTCTCGGGAAGGGGATATACGAGCAGTACTTC

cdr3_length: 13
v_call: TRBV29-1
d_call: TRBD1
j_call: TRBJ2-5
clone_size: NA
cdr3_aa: CSVGPDRQETQYF
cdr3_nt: TGCAGCGTTGGCCCGGACAGGCAAGAGACCCAGTACTTC

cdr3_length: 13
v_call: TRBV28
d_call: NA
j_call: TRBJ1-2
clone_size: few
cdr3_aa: CASSWTVYYGYTF
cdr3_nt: TGTGCCAGCAGTTGGACGGTATACTATGGCTACACCTTC

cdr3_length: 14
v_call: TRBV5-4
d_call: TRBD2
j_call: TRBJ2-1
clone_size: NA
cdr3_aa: CASSERGAGGEQFF
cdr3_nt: TGTGCCAGCAGCGAGCGGGGGGCCGGGGGTGAGCAGTTCTTC

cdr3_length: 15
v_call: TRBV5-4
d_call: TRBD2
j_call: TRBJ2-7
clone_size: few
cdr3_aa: CASSSGLALTYEQYF
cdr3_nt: TGTGCCAGCAGCTCGGGACTAGCGTTAACCTACGAGCAGTACTTC

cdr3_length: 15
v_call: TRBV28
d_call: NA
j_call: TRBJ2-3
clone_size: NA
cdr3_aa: CASSIGSGSTDTQYF
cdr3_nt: TGTGCCAGCAGCATCGGGTCAGGAAGCACAGATACGCAGTATTTT

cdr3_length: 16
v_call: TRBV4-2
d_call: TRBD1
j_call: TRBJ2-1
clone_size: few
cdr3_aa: CASSHPGTGTSNEQFF
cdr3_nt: TGTGCCAGCAGCCACCCCGGGACAGGCACCTCCAATGAGCAGTTCTTC

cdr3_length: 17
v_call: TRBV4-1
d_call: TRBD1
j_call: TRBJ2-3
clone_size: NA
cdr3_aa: CASSRHLQDRGTDTQYF
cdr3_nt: TGCGCCAGCAGCCGACACCTTCAAGACAGGGGCACAGATACGCAGTATTTT

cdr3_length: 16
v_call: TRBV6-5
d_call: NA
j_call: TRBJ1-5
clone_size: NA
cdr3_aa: CASSYSAGDRDQPQHF
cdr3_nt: TGTGCCAGCAGTTACTCTGCGGGGGATCGCGATCAGCCCCAGCATTTT

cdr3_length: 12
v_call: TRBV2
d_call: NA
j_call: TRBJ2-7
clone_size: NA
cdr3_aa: CASSETDHEQYF
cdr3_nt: TGTGCCAGCAGTGAAACCGATCACGAGCAGTACTTC

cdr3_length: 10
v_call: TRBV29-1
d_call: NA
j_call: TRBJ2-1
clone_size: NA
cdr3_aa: CSVLVNEQFF
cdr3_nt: TGCAGCGTGTTAGTGAATGAGCAGTTCTTC

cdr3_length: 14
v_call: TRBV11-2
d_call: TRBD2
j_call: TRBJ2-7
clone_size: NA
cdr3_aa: CASSLTSGSYEQYF
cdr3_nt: TGTGCCAGCAGCCTAACTAGCGGGAGTTACGAGCAGTACTTC